Listed here are 25 T cell receptor beta chains from one sample, sequenced in a study of T cell responses to AZD1222 COVID-19 vaccine. Profiling relied on immunoSEQ multiplex PCR, and the TCRdb table lists in-frame clones only, not all of them. The data show tens of thousands of clones, 60% to 85% seen once. Material: peripheral blood, obtained 28 days after the second AZD1222 dose. The origin of the receptors is an adult who received the AZD1222 COVID-19 vaccine.

A note on this clone: Compared with germline, one end of the junction differs, possibly owing to a read error. The rearrangement joins TRBV6-1 to TRBJ2-7; 12 bases match TRBD1. Germline V gene data show CDR1 as MNHNS and CDR2 as SASEGT. The length of the CDR3 is 13 residues. Here the CDR3 reads CASSPGQGAGGDF. As DNA, the CDR3 is TGTGCCAGCAGCCCGGGACAGGGGGCTGGGGGGGACTTC.

This chain links TRBV12-3 or TRBV12-4 with TRBJ1-2; possibly TRBD1 for D (5 bases). Between the trimmed V and J ends, which lost 3 bases and 7 bases, there was a span of 9 bases. The CDR3 sequence is 12 residues long. Written as DNA, the CDR3 is TGTGCCAGCAGTTTGGCAGGGACTGGCTACACCTTC. Translation: CASSLAGTGYTF.

V and J are TRBV5-1 and TRBJ1-2; D is perhaps TRBD1 (6 bases). The germline V gene encodes CDR1 SGHRS and CDR2 YFSETQ. The CDR3 sequence is 15 residues long. The germline V and J ends were trimmed by 0 bases and 6 bases, with 15 bases remaining between them. The CDR3 reads CASSLGPGAQDGYTF. CDR3 coding DNA: TGCGCCAGCAGCTTGGGCCCGGGGGCGCAGGATGGCTACACCTTC.

The chain joins TRBV7-2 to TRBJ2-3; 10 nucleotides align to TRBD2. Trimming cost V 2 bases and J 8 bases; bases outside gene matches: 7. The CDR3 spans 15 residues. The germline V gene has CDR1 SGHTA and CDR2 FQGNSA. The CDR3 DNA reads TGTGCCAGCAGCTTACGCCTAGCGGGGGCTGGTACGCAGTATTTT. Protein sequence: CASSLRLAGAGTQYF.

The V gene is TRBV6-6, the J gene TRBJ1-2, with D hard to call. Germline V gives CDR1 MNHNY, CDR2 SVGAGI (reference sequence). This CDR3 has 16 residues. Trimming took 6 bases from V and 0 from J, leaving 17 bases between them. CDR3 nucleotide sequence: TGTGCCAGCAGACCAATTGAGGGCAGAGCTAACTATGGCTACACCTTC. Amino acids: CASRPIEGRANYGYTF.

The chain recombines TRBV24-1 with TRBJ1-2; no clear D. V was trimmed by 5 bases and J by 2 bases, leaving 5 bases between them. Per germline, CDR1 KGHDR and CDR2 SFDVKD. The CDR3 covers 12 residues. CDR3 sequence (DNA): TGTGCCACCAGTGCAGAGAACTATGGCTACACCTTC. Translation: CATSAENYGYTF.

This rearrangement joins TRBV24-1 to TRBJ2-3, with TRBD1 matching over 10 bases. The CDR3 spans 16 residues. CDR1 KGHDR and CDR2 SFDVKD come from the germline V gene. The junction had 7 bases not matched to a gene; V was cut back by 4 bases and J by 4 bases. The CDR3 sequence: CATSESGTGAPDTQYF. DNA for the CDR3: TGTGCCACCAGTGAATCCGGGACAGGGGCGCCAGATACGCAGTATTTT.

The table lists this clone with a few counts. J is TRBJ1-4 and V is TRBV5-4; perhaps TRBD1 as D (6 bases). CDR3 length: 15 residues. Germline V lookup: CDR1 SGHNT, CDR2 YYREEE (reference sequence). Trimming stripped 1 base from V and 4 bases from J, with 11 bases between. The CDR3 reads CASSLYTGNNEKLFF. DNA of the CDR3: TGTGCCAGCAGCTTGTACACAGGGAATAATGAAAAACTGTTTTTT. Full variable domain (rest looked up from reference TRBV5-4 and TRBJ1-4): ETGVTQSPTHLIKTRGQQVTLRCSSQSGHNTVSWYQQALGQGPQFIFQYYREEENGRGNFPPRFSGLQFPNYSSELNVNALELDDSALYLCASSLYTGNNEKLFFGSGTQLSVL.

The chain is built from TRBV30 and TRBJ2-7; 10 nucleotides match TRBD2. Unmatched junction bases numbered 6, after V lost 3 bases and J lost 4 bases. CDR1 GTSNPN and CDR2 SVGIG come from the germline V gene (reference sequence). The CDR3 is made up of 14 amino acids. The CDR3 sequence: CAWRTGTSEYEQYF. DNA for the CDR3: TGTGCCTGGAGGACGGGGACTAGCGAGTACGAGCAGTACTTC. Together with reference TRBV30 and TRBJ2-7, the CDR3 gives the full variable domain: SQTIHQWPATLVQPVGSPLSLECTVEGTSNPNLYWYRQAAGRGLQLLFYSVGIGQISSEVPQNLSASRPQDRQFILSSKKLLLSDSGFYLCAWRTGTSEYEQYFGPGTRLTVT.

The genes are TRBV5-1 and TRBJ2-5; a possible D gene is TRBD2 (8 bases). CDR3 length: 16 amino acids. V lost 4 bases and J 5 bases, leaving 21 bases between the germline ends. Germline V gene lookup returns CDR1 SGHRS and CDR2 YFSETQ. In DNA, the CDR3 is TGCGCCAGCAGCGTAGGGGCCAGCGGGGGACAGGAGACCCAGTACTTC. This codes for CASSVGASGGQETQYF. The variable domain in full, with the rest retrieved from reference TRBV5-1 and TRBJ2-5, is KAGVTQTPRYLIKTRGQQVTLSCSPISGHRSVSWYQQTPGQGLQFLFEYFSETQRNKGNFPGRFSGRQFSNSRSEMNVSTLELGDSALYLCASSVGASGGQETQYFGPGTRLLVL.

V and J are TRBV7-8 and TRBJ1-6, with D unclear. In germline, CDR1 is SGHVS, CDR2 FQNEAQ. Deletions cut 5 bases from V and 7 bases from J, with 12 bases between. This CDR3 is 14 amino acids long. This CDR3 reads CASSLRLKNSPLHF. The CDR3 nucleotides are TGTGCCAGCAGCCTAAGACTGAAAAATTCACCCCTCCACTTT. Using reference TRBV7-8 and TRBJ1-6 for the parts outside the CDR3, the full variable domain is GAGVSQSPRYKVAKRGQDVALRCDPISGHVSLFWYQQALGQGPEFLTYFQNEAQLDKSGLPSDRFFAERPEGSVSTLKIQRTQQEDSAVYLCASSLRLKNSPLHFGNGTRLTVT.

The rearrangement uses TRBV28 and TRBJ2-4; 7 positions agree with TRBD2. Germline CDR1 and CDR2: MDHEN and SYDVKM. V lost 5 bases, J lost 7 bases, and 8 bases stayed unmatched. The CDR3 contains 14 residues. CDR3 in amino acids: CASSAGVRGNIQYF. CDR3 DNA: TGTGCCAGCAGTGCGGGGGTCAGAGGGAACATTCAGTACTTC.

V usage is TRBV6-5 and J usage is TRBJ1-6; a possible D gene is TRBD1 (5 bases). The germline V and J ends were trimmed by 2 bases and 7 bases, with 15 bases remaining between them. The V gene's germline CDR1 is MNHEY and CDR2 SVGAGI. The CDR3 has 16 amino acids. The CDR3 region is CASSYRAGRRNSPLHF. CDR3 nucleotide sequence: TGTGCCAGCAGTTACAGGGCAGGGCGGAGGAATTCACCCCTCCACTTT.

This clone was observed a single time. This chain connects TRBV5-1 to TRBJ1-1; D gene unclear. Germline-derived CDR1 and CDR2 are SGHRS and YFSETQ. Trimming stripped 4 bases from V and 5 bases from J, with 9 bases between. There are 12 residues in the CDR3. CDR3 residues: CASSPDGTEAFF. The DNA for the CDR3 is TGCGCCAGCAGCCCTGACGGGACTGAAGCTTTCTTT.

The V call is TRBV5-6, the J call TRBJ1-2; D unresolved. The V end was cut by 3 bases, the J end by 2 bases, with 14 bases between. Germline V gene sequence: CDR1 SGHDT, CDR2 YYEEEE. The CDR3 spans 15 residues. The CDR3 DNA sequence: TGTGCCAGCAGCTCGGGCCCCGGCCAGAACTATGGCTACACCTTC. It yields the protein CASSSGPGQNYGYTF.

The rearrangement uses TRBV18 and TRBJ2-3; a weak D match, TRBD1 (5 bases). V lost 2 bases and J 2 bases, leaving 14 bases between the germline ends. The V gene's germline CDR1 is KGHSH and CDR2 LQKENI. The length of the CDR3 is 16 residues. The DNA for the CDR3 is TGTGCCAGCTCACCAAGACAGAGCCAAACCACAGATACGCAGTATTTT. This codes for CASSPRQSQTTDTQYF.

The DNA of the CDR3 is TGTGCCAGCAGCTTTTTTGGACGTCTGAATTCACCCCTCCACTTT. This codes for CASSFFGRLNSPLHF. The V call is TRBV7-2, the J call TRBJ1-6; D ambiguous. This CDR3 is built from 15 residues. The germline gives CDR1 SGHTA, CDR2 FQGNSA. The ends were cut back, 3 bases at V and 7 bases at J, with 13 bases in the middle.

This chain connects TRBV24-1 to TRBJ2-5; 8 nucleotides agree with TRBD1. The CDR3 length is 16 residues. CDR1 is KGHDR and CDR2 is SFDVKD in the germline V gene. The trim removed 3 bases at V and 0 bases at J, leaving 5 bases unmatched. CDR3 in DNA: TGTGCCACCAGTGATACAGGGGGGACTCACCAAGAGACCCAGTACTTC. Translation gives CATSDTGGTHQETQYF.

The genes are TRBV7-8 and TRBJ2-7; no clear D gene. The V gene lost 1 base and the J gene lost 3 bases, with 7 bases spanning the gap. Per germline, CDR1 SGHVS and CDR2 FQNEAQ. This CDR3 is built from 13 residues. CDR3 amino acids: CASSLGVSYEQYF. CDR3 nucleotides: TGTGCCAGCAGCTTAGGGGTCAGCTACGAGCAGTACTTC.

This chain connects TRBV28 to TRBJ1-2, with D perhaps TRBD1 (5 bases). Germline CDR1 and CDR2: MDHEN and SYDVKM. This CDR3 contains 12 residues. The CDR3 protein is CASPGGGLRYTF. The DNA of the CDR3 is TGTGCTTCCCCGGGGGGGGGTCTGCGATACACCTTC.

This clone was seen once. The rearrangement uses TRBV3-1 (or the pseudogene TRBV3-2) and TRBJ1-1; TRBD1 matches 7 bases. CDR1 and CDR2 from the germline V gene are LGHDT and YNNKEL (reference sequence). CDR3 length: 16 residues. Trimming took 0 bases from V and 7 from J; bases not matched to a gene: 11. The chain's CDR3 is CASSQDGGRTGGEAFF. CDR3 nucleotides: TGTGCCAGCAGCCAAGATGGGGGGAGGACAGGAGGTGAAGCTTTCTTT.

This clone was seen just once. The V and J genes are TRBV28 and TRBJ1-3; weak D call: TRBD1 (6 bases). Between the trimmed V and J ends, which lost 5 bases and 4 bases, there was a span of 12 bases. Germline V gene sequence: CDR1 MDHEN, CDR2 SYDVKM. The CDR3 runs to 14 residues. The CDR3 DNA sequence: TGTGCCAGCAGTCCCAACAGGGAGGGAAACACCATATATTTT. This sequence encodes CASSPNREGNTIYF.

The rearrangement joins TRBV2 to TRBJ2-1; D call uncertain. From germline, CDR1 is SNHLY and CDR2 FYNNEI. V lost 6 bases, J lost 4 bases, and 7 bases lay in between. There are 12 residues in the CDR3. Here the CDR3 DNA reads TGTGCCAGCAGACCTACATACAATGAGCAGTTCTTC. The encoded protein is CASRPTYNEQFF.

This sequence joins TRBV2 and TRBJ1-1; no clear D. This CDR3 is 14 amino acids long. In germline, CDR1 is SNHLY, CDR2 FYNNEI. Trimming cost V 4 bases and J 3 bases, with 12 bases left between them. The chain's CDR3 is CASSGKAAHTEAFF. In nucleotides, the CDR3 is TGTGCCAGCAGTGGTAAGGCAGCCCACACTGAAGCTTTCTTT.

The chain carries TRBV5-4 and TRBJ2-7, with 7 bases aligning to TRBD2. Trimming took 0 bases from V and 0 from J; bases not matched to a gene: 9. This CDR3 has 17 residues. Per germline, CDR1 SGHNT and CDR2 YYREEE (reference sequence). DNA of the CDR3: TGTGCCAGCAGCTTGGAGAAGGGCGGGGGAAGCTCCTACGAGCAGTACTTC. This translates into CASSLEKGGGSSYEQYF.